The next 10 T cell receptor beta chains were all read from a single sample in a study of cytomegalovirus exposure and HLA in healthy donors. PCR primers comprised 60 Vbeta and 13 Jbeta primers. This table comes from immunoSEQ multiplex PCR, and its TCRdb copy is limited to in-frame clones, with some not included. The sample has 100,000 to 150,000 clones; roughly 66% are singletons. Source material: PBMCs. All receptors come from a man in his fifties or sixties in good health and CMV-seropositive.

The chain couples TRBV6-5 to TRBJ1-5; TRBD1 matches 8 bases. V shed 6 bases and J 1 base; nucleotides not matched to a gene: 5. The CDR3 contains 15 residues. Germline loops: CDR1 MNHEY, CDR2 SVGAGI. In nucleotides, the CDR3 is TGTGCCAGCAGGCCAGGGGGCAGGAGCAATCAGCCCCAGCATTTT. Protein sequence: CASRPGGRSNQPQHF.

This clone has a handful of counts. This chain joins TRBV11-2 and TRBJ2-7; TRBD2 matches at 11 bases. Unmatched junction bases numbered 3, after V lost 5 bases and J lost 0 bases. Germline lookup yields CDR1 SGHAT and CDR2 FQNNGV. This CDR3 has 15 amino acids. The CDR3 DNA follows: TGTGCCAGCAGCCCCACTAGCGGGAGCTCCTACGAGCAGTACTTC. Protein sequence: CASSPTSGSSYEQYF.

The chain joins TRBV6-5 to TRBJ2-7; D not resolved. The CDR3 loop spans 13 amino acids. V lost 6 bases and J lost 6, with 15 bases in between. Germline V gives CDR1 MNHEY, CDR2 SVGAGI. The chain's CDR3 is CASSPPGSGEQYF. The CDR3 coding sequence is TGTGCCAGCAGCCCCCCCGGGTCCGGCGAGCAGTACTTC.

The chain combines TRBV18 with TRBJ2-7; perhaps TRBD2 as D (6 bases). V was shortened by 0 bases and J by 1 base, with 10 bases between the two germline ends. Germline CDR1 reads KGHSH; CDR2 reads LQKENI. The CDR3 is 15 amino acids. The CDR3 DNA is TGTGCCAGCTCACCACCCAGCGGGCAATCCTACGAGCAGTACTTC. It translates to CASSPPSGQSYEQYF. Full variable domain (remainder filled in from reference TRBV18 and TRBJ2-7): NAGVMQNPRHLVRRRGQEARLRCSPMKGHSHVYWYRQLPEEGLKFMVYLQKENIIDESGMPKERFSAEFPKEGPSILRIQQVVRGDSAAYFCASSPPSGQSYEQYFGPGTRLTVT.

This clone was seen only a few times. The chain has TRBV5-5 and TRBJ2-3; 11 bases are shared with TRBD2. J gave up 5 bases and V 4 bases, and 3 bases lay outside the gene matches. This CDR3 contains 14 residues. Germline CDR1 and CDR2: SGHKS and YYEKEE (reference sequence). The CDR3 DNA reads TGTGCCAGCAGCCGCGGGACTAGCGGAGATACGCAGTATTTT. Its translation is CASSRGTSGDTQYF.

This chain uses TRBV15 with TRBJ2-7; the match to TRBD1 covers 7 bases. V shed 4 bases, J shed 3 bases, and the junction held 6 bases outside the gene matches. The germline CDR1 and CDR2 sequences are LNHNV and YYDKDF (reference sequence). The CDR3 spans 14 residues. CDR3 bases: TGTGCCACCAGCAAAGACAGGGTAGGCTACGAGCAGTACTTC. It yields the protein CATSKDRVGYEQYF.

Concerning this clone: Other DNA sequences in this sample translate to the same CDR3. The chain is built from TRBV5-6 and TRBJ2-5; 8 nucleotides line up with TRBD2. Germline V gene lookup returns CDR1 SGHDT and CDR2 YYEEEE. The junction had 0 bases not matched to a gene; V was cut back by 0 bases and J by 5 bases. This CDR3 is built from 13 residues. CDR3 DNA sequence: TGTGCCAGCAGCTTGGCGGGAGGGGAGACCCAGTACTTC. This codes for CASSLAGGETQYF.

The gene calls are TRBV13 and TRBJ1-1; weak D call: TRBD1 (6 bases). CDR3 size: 14 residues. Germline lookup yields CDR1 PRHDT and CDR2 FYEKMQ (reference sequence). V was trimmed by 2 bases and J by 7 bases, leaving 14 bases between them. The CDR3 sequence is CASSLSVGAGEAFF. The CDR3 DNA is TGTGCCAGCAGCTTAAGCGTGGGGGCTGGTGAAGCTTTCTTT.

The rearrangement links TRBV28 to TRBJ1-2; TRBD1 aligns across 8 bases. This CDR3 is built from 13 residues. J lost 5 bases, V lost 11 bases, and 10 bases had no gene match. The germline CDR1 and CDR2 sequences are MDHEN and SYDVKM. This CDR3 reads CAEREGQGYGYTF. DNA for the CDR3: TGTGCCGAACGAGAAGGACAGGGTTATGGCTACACCTTC.

This chain links TRBV5-6 with TRBJ2-5, with TRBD1 matching over 7 bases. Per germline, CDR1 SGHDT and CDR2 YYEEEE. This CDR3 has 15 residues. Trimming removed 3 bases from V and 3 bases from J; junction bases left unmatched: 8. This CDR3 reads CASSSLDRDEETQYF. The CDR3 DNA reads as TGTGCCAGCAGCTCCCTCGACAGGGATGAAGAGACCCAGTACTTC. The full variable domain, its missing parts supplied by reference TRBV5-6 and TRBJ2-5, is DAGVTQSPTHLIKTRGQQVTLRCSPKSGHDTVSWYQQALGQGPQFIFQYYEEEERQRGNFPDRFSGHQFPNYSSELNVNALLLGDSALYLCASSSLDRDEETQYFGPGTRLLVL.